What follows are 23 T cell receptor beta chains derived from one specimen sequenced in a study of blood T cell repertoires in COVID-19. The method was immunoSEQ multiplex PCR; TCRdb's version includes in-frame clones alone and lacks a portion of them. The repertoire has 170,000 or so clones, approximately 85% of them found once; the top ten carry 5% to 7.5%. The sample comprised PBMCs or T cells enriched from blood (not recorded which). The receptor source for this set is a middle-aged man who had recovered from COVID-19.

The chain couples TRBV11-3 to TRBJ1-1; no definite D call. The CDR3 covers 15 residues. The germline gives CDR1 SGHNT, CDR2 YENEEA. V lost 5 bases, J lost 3 bases, and 16 bases lay in between. The CDR3 loop is CASSEEEARDTEAFF. In nucleotides, the CDR3 is TGTGCCAGCAGCGAGGAGGAGGCCCGGGACACTGAAGCTTTCTTT.

The chain recombines TRBV7-9 with TRBJ2-3, with a possible D match to TRBD2 (6 bases). CDR1 SEHNR and CDR2 FQNEAQ come from the germline V gene (reference sequence). Between the trimmed V and J ends, which lost 0 bases and 5 bases, there was a span of 12 bases. This CDR3 contains 15 residues. Here the CDR3 DNA reads TGTGCCAGCAGCTTAGCGGGGGGTCTTCGAGATACGCAGTATTTT. Translation: CASSLAGGLRDTQYF.

The table lists this clone with a few counts. In DNA, the CDR3 is TGTGCCACCAGCAGAGAGGGAGGCTCTGGGGCCAACGTCCTGACTTTC. Translation: CATSREGGSGANVLTF. The chain uses TRBV15 and TRBJ2-6; D may be TRBD2 (6 bases). Germline lookup yields CDR1 LNHNV and CDR2 YYDKDF (reference sequence). The CDR3 spans 16 residues. Trimming removed 0 bases at V and 0 bases at J, with 6 bases between.

The chain is built from TRBV11-3 and TRBJ2-5; 8 bases fit TRBD1. Germline CDR1 SGHNT, CDR2 YENEEA. The V and J ends lost 6 bases and 4 bases, in that order; junction bases with no gene match: 4. This CDR3 is built from 13 residues. The CDR3 DNA is TGTGCCAGCAGTGACAGGGGAACAGAGACCCAGTACTTC. Its translation is CASSDRGTETQYF.

The genes are TRBV27 and TRBJ2-6, with 7 bases fitting TRBD1. Trimming removed 7 bases from V and 0 bases from J; junction bases left unmatched: 6. Germline V gives CDR1 MNHEY, CDR2 SMNVEV (reference sequence). The CDR3 contains 16 residues. The CDR3: CASKRTGISGANVLTF. CDR3 nucleotide sequence: TGTGCCAGCAAAAGGACAGGAATCTCTGGGGCCAACGTCCTGACTTTC.

This clone was picked up one time. This chain uses TRBV20-1 with TRBJ2-1, with TRBD2 matching 9 bases. The CDR3 has 14 amino acids. Germline V gene data show CDR1 as DFQATT and CDR2 as SNEGSKA (reference sequence). The junction had 8 bases not matched to a gene; V was cut back by 3 bases and J by 8 bases. This chain's CDR3 is CSASFGGRVDEQFF. Written as DNA, the CDR3 is TGCAGTGCTAGTTTTGGCGGGAGGGTCGATGAGCAGTTCTTC.

This rearrangement joins TRBV10-1 to TRBJ2-7; no definite D call. The CDR3 loop spans 12 amino acids. Germline V gene sequence: CDR1 WNHNN, CDR2 SYGVQD (reference sequence). Trimming left V 7 bases short and J 2 bases short, with 9 bases between. CDR3 sequence reads: CASNAEPYEQYF. The DNA of the CDR3 is TGCGCCAGCAATGCGGAGCCCTACGAGCAGTACTTC.

The genes are TRBV6-4 and TRBJ1-1, with 9 bases identical to TRBD1. The V and J ends lost 7 bases and 5 bases, in that order; junction bases with no gene match: 8. From germline, CDR1 is MRHNA and CDR2 SNTAGT. CDR3 length equals 14 residues. CDR3 nucleotides: TGTGCCAGCAACCCCGGGACAGGGCCAACTGAAGCTTTCTTT. This codes for CASNPGTGPTEAFF.

The chain recombines TRBV6-1 with TRBJ1-5; TRBD1 aligns across 7 bases. The CDR3 has 14 residues. V trimming: 3 bases; J trimming: 8 bases; junction bases outside the gene matches: 7. Germline lookup yields CDR1 MNHNS and CDR2 SASEGT. The CDR3 DNA sequence: TGTGCCAGCAGTGACGGAGAGGGGGCGAAGCCCCAGCATTTT. It codes for CASSDGEGAKPQHF.

The chain links TRBV5-6 to TRBJ1-1; D is possibly TRBD1 (6 bases). The CDR3 spans 12 residues. CDR1 SGHDT and CDR2 YYEEEE come from the germline V gene. The ends were cut back, 1 base at V and 12 bases at J, with 13 bases in the middle. CDR3 region: CASSLTQGGTFF. In nucleotides, the CDR3 is TGTGCCAGCAGCTTGACACAGGGCGGAACTTTCTTT.

This clone has just one count. The CDR3 sequence: CASSLPGLVNEQFF. DNA of the CDR3: TGTGCCAGCAGTCTCCCGGGACTAGTCAATGAGCAGTTCTTC. The chain employs TRBV28 and TRBJ2-1; 8 nucleotides agree with TRBD2. The CDR3 length is 14 residues. CDR1 and CDR2 (germline): MDHEN, SYDVKM. J was trimmed by 6 bases and V by 5 bases; bases with no gene match: 6.

The chain recombines TRBV5-6 with TRBJ1-5; D might be TRBD1 (6 bases). Germline V gene lookup returns CDR1 SGHDT and CDR2 YYEEEE. The ends were cut back, 3 bases at V and 5 bases at J, with 15 bases in the middle. The CDR3 loop spans 15 amino acids. CDR3 in amino acids: CASSSRGQNHQPQHF. The DNA of the CDR3 is TGTGCCAGCAGCTCTCGTGGACAGAATCATCAGCCCCAGCATTTT.

This chain connects TRBV3-1 (or the pseudogene TRBV3-2) to TRBJ1-1; perhaps TRBD1 as D (6 bases). Germline assignment: CDR1 LGHDT and CDR2 YNNKEL (reference sequence). The V end lost 3 bases, the J end lost 6 bases, and 14 bases lay between the germline ends. The CDR3 is 14 residues long. The chain's CDR3 is CASSQPPGVAEAFF. CDR3 DNA sequence: TGTGCCAGCAGCCAGCCTCCAGGGGTGGCTGAAGCTTTCTTT.

The chain joins TRBV10-3 to TRBJ1-1; D remains unclear. V lost 3 bases to trimming and J lost 4 bases, with 6 bases between them. Germline lookup yields CDR1 ENHRY and CDR2 SYGVKD. This CDR3 contains 12 residues. The CDR3 DNA reads as TGTGCCATCAGTGATCATAGCACTGAAGCTTTCTTT. Its protein is CAISDHSTEAFF.

V is TRBV10-1 and J is TRBJ2-1, with D possibly matching TRBD1 (6 bases). The CDR3 contains 13 residues. The V gene lost 6 bases and the J gene lost 1 base, with 7 bases spanning the gap. Germline CDR1 WNHNN, CDR2 SYGVQD (reference sequence). CDR3 sequence reads: CASSDRSYNEQFF. The CDR3 nucleotides are TGCGCCAGCAGCGACAGGTCCTACAATGAGCAGTTCTTC.

This sequence joins TRBV12-3 or TRBV12-4 and TRBJ1-3, with 7 bases that match TRBD1. V dropped 4 bases and J dropped 6; count of bases not matched to a gene: 3. This CDR3 has 13 residues. Written as DNA, the CDR3 is TGTGCCAGCAGTTCGGGACAGCAAAACACCATATATTTT. This sequence encodes CASSSGQQNTIYF.

Only a few counts were recorded for this clone. DNA of the CDR3: TGTGCCAGCCACTCGAGCGGGGGGGCAGAGACCCAGTACTTC. This gives the protein CASHSSGGAETQYF. The chain combines TRBV4-2 with TRBJ2-5; 10 nucleotides match TRBD2. Trimming at V came to 8 bases and at J to 4 bases, leaving 7 bases not matched to a gene. This CDR3 comprises 14 residues. CDR1 and CDR2 from the germline V gene are LGHNA and YNFKEQ.

This clone was counted once. The rearrangement uses TRBV9 and TRBJ2-7, with TRBD1 matching 8 bases. Germline V gene sequence: CDR1 SGDLS, CDR2 YYNGEE. The junction had 7 bases not matched to a gene; V was cut back by 3 bases and J by 5 bases. This CDR3 comprises 14 residues. CDR3 sequence reads: CASSESDRDHEQYF. CDR3 DNA sequence: TGTGCCAGCAGCGAGTCGGACAGGGACCACGAGCAGTACTTC.

The chain couples TRBV30 to TRBJ1-2; no firm D call. V was cut by 4 bases and J by 8 bases, with 11 bases left in between. CDR3 length: 11 amino acids. Germline lookup yields CDR1 GTSNPN and CDR2 SVGIG (reference sequence). CDR3 protein: CAWNGWRGYTF. CDR3 DNA: TGTGCCTGGAATGGTTGGCGGGGCTACACCTTC. Filled out from reference TRBV30 and TRBJ1-2, the complete variable domain reads SQTIHQWPATLVQPVGSPLSLECTVEGTSNPNLYWYRQAAGRGLQLLFYSVGIGQISSEVPQNLSASRPQDRQFILSSKKLLLSDSGFYLCAWNGWRGYTFGSGTRLTVV.

The CDR3 nucleotides are TGTGCCAGCAGCTTTTTGGAGTGGGTATACGGACAGGATGGCTACACCTTC. This gives the protein CASSFLEWVYGQDGYTF. The chain carries TRBV5-4 and TRBJ1-2; 7 bases line up with TRBD1. Germline CDR1 reads SGHNT; CDR2 reads YYREEE (reference sequence). V gave up 2 bases and J gave up 6 bases; unmatched junction bases: 16. CDR3 length: 17 residues.

This clone was found a few times. This chain uses TRBV19 with TRBJ1-2; D is ambiguous. V lost 4 bases, J lost 4 bases, and 22 bases lay in between. The V gene's germline CDR1 is LNHDA and CDR2 SQIVND (reference sequence). The CDR3 is 17 residues long. This chain's CDR3 is CASSSYWTIGRGYGYTF. DNA of the CDR3: TGTGCCAGTAGTAGCTACTGGACCATCGGTCGGGGCTATGGCTACACCTTC.

This chain joins TRBV10-3 and TRBJ1-1; weak D call: TRBD1 (5 bases). The germline gives CDR1 ENHRY, CDR2 SYGVKD. The V end lost 7 bases, the J end lost 5 bases, and 8 bases lay between the germline ends. The CDR3 runs 11 residues. CDR3 nucleotides: TGTGCCATCACGCAGGGAACTGAAGCTTTCTTT. Amino acids: CAITQGTEAFF.

CDR3: CASQDSRNTIYF. CDR3 DNA sequence: TGTGCCTCTCAGGACAGTAGAAACACCATATATTTT. The chain joins TRBV28 to TRBJ1-3, with D maybe TRBD1 (6 bases). V was trimmed by 11 bases and J by 5 bases, leaving 13 bases between them. The CDR3 covers 12 residues. CDR1 is MDHEN and CDR2 is SYDVKM in the germline V gene.